This passage covers 10 T cell receptor beta chains from one sample sequenced in a study of T cell changes during pregnancy in multiple sclerosis (dated by TCRdb to about 2019). Libraries were prepared through the immunoSEQ multiplex PCR assay. TCRdb holds this immuneACCESS table with in-frame rearrangements only. Some clones are missing; in checked studies, unresolved V genes explain under half, and the rest has no known cause. Recorded for this sample are some 39,000 clones; approximately 90% of them occurred a single time. The ten largest make up under 0.75% of the sample. The specimen was CD4+ T cells from peripheral blood mononuclear cells, collected in the second trimester of pregnancy. The receptors were gathered from a female donor in good health, enrolled as a control in a pregnancy study.

The genes are TRBV6-5 and TRBJ2-7; 8 bases line up with TRBD2. CDR3 length: 16 residues. CDR1 and CDR2 from the germline V gene are MNHEY and SVGAGI. The V gene end was trimmed by 4 bases and the J gene end by 2 bases; junction bases not matched to a gene: 10. For the CDR3, the DNA is TGTGCCAGCAGTTCCTCCCTTAGCGGGGCTGCCTACGAGCAGTACTTC. Encoded protein: CASSSSLSGAAYEQYF.

V is TRBV28 and J is TRBJ1-1; 11 nucleotides align to TRBD1. Germline-derived CDR1 and CDR2 are MDHEN and SYDVKM. This CDR3 has 15 residues. V trimming: 4 bases; J trimming: 5 bases; junction bases outside the gene matches: 6. CDR3 DNA: TGTGCCAGCAGTTCAGGACAGGGGGCGGCGACTGAAGCTTTCTTT. Its translation: CASSSGQGAATEAFF.

There are a few counts of this clone. The chain has TRBV9 and TRBJ2-7; TRBD2 aligns across 14 bases. V lost 4 bases and J lost 6; bases outside the gene matches: 6. CDR3 length equals 15 residues. CDR1 and CDR2 (germline): SGDLS, YYNGEE. CDR3 nucleotides: TGTGCCAGCAGCCAGGGACTAGCGGGGGTTAGCGAGCAGTACTTC. The encoded protein is CASSQGLAGVSEQYF.

The rearrangement joins TRBV19 to TRBJ2-3; TRBD2 aligns across 12 bases. Germline values: CDR1 LNHDA, CDR2 SQIVND (reference sequence). Germline trimming cut 2 bases from V and 6 bases from J; bases unmatched to any gene: 6. This CDR3 contains 16 residues. The CDR3 here is CASSITSGGFPDTQYF. The CDR3 DNA follows: TGTGCCAGTAGTATAACTAGCGGGGGGTTTCCCGATACGCAGTATTTT.

The chain combines TRBV19 with TRBJ1-2, with TRBD1 as a possible D gene (5 bases). Trimming cost V 7 bases and J 2 bases, with 14 bases left between them. CDR1 LNHDA and CDR2 SQIVND come from the germline V gene (reference sequence). CDR3 length: 14 residues. CDR3 sequence (DNA): TGTGCCAGTAAACCGTTCCAGGGAAACTATGGCTACACCTTC. Translation: CASKPFQGNYGYTF.

The chain recombines TRBV4-1 with TRBJ2-7; 10 nucleotides match TRBD2. Germline lookup yields CDR1 MGHRA and CDR2 YSYEKL. After removal of 2 bases from V and 5 bases from J, the junction contained 9 bases not matched to a gene. CDR3 size: 16 residues. CDR3 protein: CASSQSRLAGSDEQYF. Written as DNA, the CDR3 is TGCGCCAGCAGCCAATCCCGACTAGCGGGTAGTGACGAGCAGTACTTC.

This clone was recorded once. The V gene is TRBV19, the J gene TRBJ2-3; TRBD1 matches at 8 bases. The trim removed 6 bases at V and 4 bases at J, leaving 9 bases unmatched. The CDR3 consists of 15 residues. Per the germline V gene, CDR1 is LNHDA and CDR2 is SQIVND (reference sequence). CDR3 residues: CASRSAQGAADTQYF. The CDR3 DNA reads as TGTGCCAGTAGATCCGCGCAGGGGGCGGCAGATACGCAGTATTTT.

The genes are TRBV7-2 and TRBJ1-5; D gene ambiguous. Germline assignment: CDR1 SGHTA and CDR2 FQGNSA. V dropped 5 bases and J dropped 9 bases, with 11 bases sitting between them. CDR3 length: 12 residues. CDR3 nucleotide sequence: TGTGCCAGCAGCCTCGAGGAAAGGCCCCAGCATTTT. This sequence encodes CASSLEERPQHF.

The gene calls are TRBV19 and TRBJ1-5, with a weak D call TRBD1 (6 bases). This CDR3 is 15 amino acids long. V lost 1 base to trimming and J lost 3 bases, with 10 bases between them. CDR1 LNHDA and CDR2 SQIVND come from the germline V gene (reference sequence). DNA of the CDR3: TGTGCCAGTAGTATAGTCACAGGGTTCAATCAGCCCCAGCATTTT. Protein product: CASSIVTGFNQPQHF.

V gene TRBV10-3 combines with J gene TRBJ2-7; possible D gene TRBD2, 6 bases. V lost 6 bases and J lost 4, with 10 bases in between. This CDR3 comprises 12 residues. Germline values: CDR1 ENHRY, CDR2 SYGVKD. For the CDR3, the DNA is TGTGCCATCAGCCTGGAGGGGTACGAGCAGTACTTC. Translating it yields CAISLEGYEQYF.